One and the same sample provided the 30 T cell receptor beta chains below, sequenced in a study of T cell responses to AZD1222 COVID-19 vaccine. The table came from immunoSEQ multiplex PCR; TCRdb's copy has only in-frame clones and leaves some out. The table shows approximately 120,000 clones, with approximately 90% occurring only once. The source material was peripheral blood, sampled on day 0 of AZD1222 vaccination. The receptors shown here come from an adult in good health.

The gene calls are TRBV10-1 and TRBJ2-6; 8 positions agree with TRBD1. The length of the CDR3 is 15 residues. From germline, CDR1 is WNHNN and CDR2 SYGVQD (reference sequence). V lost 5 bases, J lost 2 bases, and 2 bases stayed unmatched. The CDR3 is CASSSGGTGANVLTF. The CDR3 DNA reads TGCGCCAGCAGTTCAGGGGGCACTGGGGCCAACGTCCTGACTTTC.

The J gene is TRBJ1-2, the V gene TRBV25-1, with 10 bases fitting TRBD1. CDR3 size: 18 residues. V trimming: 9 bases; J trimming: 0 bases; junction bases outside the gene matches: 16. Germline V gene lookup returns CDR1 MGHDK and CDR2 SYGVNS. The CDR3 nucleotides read TGTGCCAGTAGTTACGGCGCGGGACAGGGGATGACTAACTATGGCTACACCTTC. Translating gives CASSYGAGQGMTNYGYTF.

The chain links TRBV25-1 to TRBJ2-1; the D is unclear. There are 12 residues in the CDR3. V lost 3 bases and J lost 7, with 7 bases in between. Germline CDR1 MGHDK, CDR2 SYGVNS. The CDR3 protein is CASSEGSNEQFF. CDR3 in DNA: TGTGCCAGCAGTGAGGGATCTAATGAGCAGTTCTTC.

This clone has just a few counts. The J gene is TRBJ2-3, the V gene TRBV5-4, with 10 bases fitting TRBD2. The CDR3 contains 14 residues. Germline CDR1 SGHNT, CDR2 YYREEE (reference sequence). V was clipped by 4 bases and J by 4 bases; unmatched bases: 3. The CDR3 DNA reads TGTGCCAGCAGCAAAGCGGGAGGGGCAGATACGCAGTATTTT. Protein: CASSKAGGADTQYF.

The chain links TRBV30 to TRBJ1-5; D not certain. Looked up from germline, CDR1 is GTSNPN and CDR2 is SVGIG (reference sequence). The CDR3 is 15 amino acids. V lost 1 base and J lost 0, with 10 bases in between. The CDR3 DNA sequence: TGTGCCTGGAGTGATTGGACTTATAGCAATCAGCCCCAGCATTTT. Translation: CAWSDWTYSNQPQHF.

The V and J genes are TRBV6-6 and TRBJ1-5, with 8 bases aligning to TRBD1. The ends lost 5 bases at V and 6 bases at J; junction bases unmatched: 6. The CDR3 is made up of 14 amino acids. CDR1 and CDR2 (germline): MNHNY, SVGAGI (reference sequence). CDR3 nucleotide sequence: TGTGCCAGCAGTACCGACAGGGGAAGTCAGCCCCAGCATTTT. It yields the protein CASSTDRGSQPQHF.

CDR3 protein: CSVEGVSGWGTDTQYF. In DNA, the CDR3 is TGCAGCGTTGAAGGCGTATCGGGATGGGGCACAGATACGCAGTATTTT. V and J are TRBV29-1 and TRBJ2-3; a possible D gene is TRBD2 (5 bases). With 1 base removed from V and 1 base from J, the gap between germline ends came to 15 bases. CDR1 is SQVTM and CDR2 is ANQGSEA in the germline V gene. The CDR3 spans 16 residues.

CDR3 nucleotides: TGTGCCTGGAGTCCTGGGCCTCGGGATACGCAGTATTTT. This gives the protein CAWSPGPRDTQYF. The chain joins TRBV30 to TRBJ2-3; no definite D call. With 2 bases removed from V and 6 bases from J, the gap between germline ends came to 12 bases. CDR3 length: 13 residues. Germline-derived CDR1 and CDR2 are GTSNPN and SVGIG (reference sequence).

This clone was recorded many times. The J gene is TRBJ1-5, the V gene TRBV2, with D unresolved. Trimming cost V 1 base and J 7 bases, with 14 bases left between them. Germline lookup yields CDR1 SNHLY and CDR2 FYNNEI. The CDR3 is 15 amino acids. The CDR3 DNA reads TGTGCCAGCAGTGAAGGATCACAGAAACCCCAGCCCCAGCATTTT. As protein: CASSEGSQKPQPQHF.

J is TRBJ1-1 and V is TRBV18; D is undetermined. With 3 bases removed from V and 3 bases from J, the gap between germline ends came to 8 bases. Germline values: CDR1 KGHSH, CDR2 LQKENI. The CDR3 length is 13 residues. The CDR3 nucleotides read TGTGCCAGCTCACCCTCCCCGGACACTGAAGCTTTCTTT. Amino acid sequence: CASSPSPDTEAFF. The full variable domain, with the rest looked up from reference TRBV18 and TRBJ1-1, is NAGVMQNPRHLVRRRGQEARLRCSPMKGHSHVYWYRQLPEEGLKFMVYLQKENIIDESGMPKERFSAEFPKEGPSILRIQQVVRGDSAAYFCASSPSPDTEAFFGQGTRLTVV.

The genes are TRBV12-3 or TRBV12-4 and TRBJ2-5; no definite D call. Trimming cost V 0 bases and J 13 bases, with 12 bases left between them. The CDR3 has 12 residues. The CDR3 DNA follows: TGTGCCAGCAGTTTAGCTGCGTCCCTAAGGTACTTC. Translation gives CASSLAASLRYF.

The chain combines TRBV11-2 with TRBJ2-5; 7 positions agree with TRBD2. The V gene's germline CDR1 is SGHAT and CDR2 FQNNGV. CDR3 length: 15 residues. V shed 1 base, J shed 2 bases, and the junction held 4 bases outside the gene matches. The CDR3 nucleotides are TGTGCCAGCAGCTTAGTAGCGGGCGGACAAGAGACCCAGTACTTC. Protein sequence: CASSLVAGGQETQYF. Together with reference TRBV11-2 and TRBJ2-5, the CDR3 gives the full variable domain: EAGVAQSPRYKIIEKRQSVAFWCNPISGHATLYWYQQILGQGPKLLIQFQNNGVVDDSQLPKDRFSAERLKGVDSTLKIQPAKLEDSAVYLCASSLVAGGQETQYFGPGTRLLVL.

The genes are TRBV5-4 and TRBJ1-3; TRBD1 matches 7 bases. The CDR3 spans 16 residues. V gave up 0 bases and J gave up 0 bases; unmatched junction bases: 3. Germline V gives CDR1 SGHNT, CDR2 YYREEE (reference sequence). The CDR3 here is CASSLGGTDSGNTIYF. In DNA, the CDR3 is TGTGCCAGCAGCTTGGGAGGGACAGACTCTGGAAACACCATATATTTT. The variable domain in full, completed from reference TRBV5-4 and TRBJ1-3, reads ETGVTQSPTHLIKTRGQQVTLRCSSQSGHNTVSWYQQALGQGPQFIFQYYREEENGRGNFPPRFSGLQFPNYSSELNVNALELDDSALYLCASSLGGTDSGNTIYFGEGSWLTVV.

The CDR3 DNA reads TGTGCCAGCAGCCCGGGACAGGTAGAGCGCGGAATCAATCAGCCCCAGCATTTT. This gives the protein CASSPGQVERGINQPQHF. This chain uses TRBV4-2 with TRBJ1-5; 8 bases are a match to TRBD1. The germline V gene has CDR1 LGHNA and CDR2 YNFKEQ. With V trimmed by 4 bases and J by 3 bases, 14 bases remained unmatched. The CDR3 extends over 18 amino acids.

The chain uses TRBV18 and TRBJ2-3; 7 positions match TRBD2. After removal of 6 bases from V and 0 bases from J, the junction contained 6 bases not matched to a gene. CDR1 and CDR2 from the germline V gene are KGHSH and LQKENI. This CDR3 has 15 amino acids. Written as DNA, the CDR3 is TGTGCCAGCTCCCTCGGACTAGTCAGCACAGATACGCAGTATTTT. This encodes CASSLGLVSTDTQYF. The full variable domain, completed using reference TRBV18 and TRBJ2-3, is NAGVMQNPRHLVRRRGQEARLRCSPMKGHSHVYWYRQLPEEGLKFMVYLQKENIIDESGMPKERFSAEFPKEGPSILRIQQVVRGDSAAYFCASSLGLVSTDTQYFGPGTRLTVL.

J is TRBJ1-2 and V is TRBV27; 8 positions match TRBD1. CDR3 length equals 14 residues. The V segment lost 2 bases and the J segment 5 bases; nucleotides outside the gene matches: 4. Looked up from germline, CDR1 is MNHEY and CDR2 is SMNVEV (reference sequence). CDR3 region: CASSLGTGLYGYTF. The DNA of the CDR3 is TGTGCCAGCAGTTTAGGGACAGGCCTTTATGGCTACACCTTC.

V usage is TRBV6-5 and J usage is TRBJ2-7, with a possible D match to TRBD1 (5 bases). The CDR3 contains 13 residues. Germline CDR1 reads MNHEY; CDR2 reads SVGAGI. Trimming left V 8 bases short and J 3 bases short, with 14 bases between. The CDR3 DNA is TGTGCCAGCGAGGACAACTCGCTCTACGAGCAGTACTTC. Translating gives CASEDNSLYEQYF.

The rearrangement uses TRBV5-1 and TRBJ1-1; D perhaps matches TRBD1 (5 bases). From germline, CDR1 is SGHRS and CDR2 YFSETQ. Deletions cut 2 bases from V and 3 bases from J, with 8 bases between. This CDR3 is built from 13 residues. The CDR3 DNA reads TGCGCCAGCAGCTTTAAAGGGGACACTGAAGCTTTCTTT. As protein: CASSFKGDTEAFF. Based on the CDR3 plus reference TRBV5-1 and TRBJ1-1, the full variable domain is KAGVTQTPRYLIKTRGQQVTLSCSPISGHRSVSWYQQTPGQGLQFLFEYFSETQRNKGNFPGRFSGRQFSNSRSEMNVSTLELGDSALYLCASSFKGDTEAFFGQGTRLTVV.

In DNA form, the CDR3 reads TGCAGCGTCTGGGACGGTGATCAGCCCCAGCATTTT. It translates to CSVWDGDQPQHF. The J gene is TRBJ1-5, the V gene TRBV29-1; possible D gene TRBD1, 5 bases. From germline, CDR1 is SQVTM and CDR2 ANQGSEA. V lost 6 bases and J 5 bases, leaving 11 bases between the germline ends. The CDR3 is made up of 12 amino acids.

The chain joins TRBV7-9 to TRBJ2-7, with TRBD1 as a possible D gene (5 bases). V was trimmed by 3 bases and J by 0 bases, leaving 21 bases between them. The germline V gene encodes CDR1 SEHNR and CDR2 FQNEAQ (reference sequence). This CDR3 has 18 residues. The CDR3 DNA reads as TGTGCCAGCAGCTTCGCCTTGGGGCGTGGAAAGAGCTCCTACGAGCAGTACTTC. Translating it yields CASSFALGRGKSSYEQYF.

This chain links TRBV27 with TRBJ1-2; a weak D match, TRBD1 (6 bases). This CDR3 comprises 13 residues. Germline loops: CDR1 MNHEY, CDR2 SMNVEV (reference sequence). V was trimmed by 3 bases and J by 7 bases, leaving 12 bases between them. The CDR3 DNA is TGTGCCAGCAGTTTGGACAGATATCGTGGCTACACCTTC. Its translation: CASSLDRYRGYTF.

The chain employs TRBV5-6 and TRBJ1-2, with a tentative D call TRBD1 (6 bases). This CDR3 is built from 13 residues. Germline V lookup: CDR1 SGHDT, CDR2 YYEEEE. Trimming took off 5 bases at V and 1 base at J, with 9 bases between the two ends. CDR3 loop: CASSRQDNYGYTF. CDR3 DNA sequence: TGTGCCAGCAGTCGACAGGATAACTATGGCTACACCTTC.

This chain's CDR3 is CASRYDRIATNEKLFF. The CDR3 DNA reads TGTGCCAGCAGATACGACAGGATTGCAACTAATGAAAAACTGTTTTTT. This rearrangement joins TRBV6-2 or TRBV6-3 to TRBJ1-4, with D tentatively TRBD1 (6 bases). The CDR3 covers 16 residues. The germline V and J ends were trimmed by 6 bases and 0 bases, with 14 bases remaining between them. Germline CDR1 MNHEY, CDR2 SVGEGT.

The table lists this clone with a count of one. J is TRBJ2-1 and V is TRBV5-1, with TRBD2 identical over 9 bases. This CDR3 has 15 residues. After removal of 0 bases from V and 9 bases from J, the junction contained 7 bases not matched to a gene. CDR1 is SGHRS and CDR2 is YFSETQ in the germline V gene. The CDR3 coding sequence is TGCGCCAGCAGCTTGGGGCTAGCGGGAAGTTTTGAGCAGTTCTTC. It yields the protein CASSLGLAGSFEQFF.

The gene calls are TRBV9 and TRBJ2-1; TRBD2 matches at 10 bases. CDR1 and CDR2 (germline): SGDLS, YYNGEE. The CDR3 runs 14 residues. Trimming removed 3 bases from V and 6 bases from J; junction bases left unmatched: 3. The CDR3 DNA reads TGTGCCAGCAGCGCCGGGACTAGCGTCAATGAGCAGTTCTTC. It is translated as CASSAGTSVNEQFF.

The DNA of the CDR3 is TGTGCCAGCAGTCTTCCCCTCGGGACAGGGGCAAACACTGAAGCTTTCTTT. It is translated as CASSLPLGTGANTEAFF. The chain combines TRBV28 with TRBJ1-1, with 10 nucleotides matching TRBD1. The CDR3 is made up of 17 amino acids. Per germline, CDR1 MDHEN and CDR2 SYDVKM. After removal of 5 bases from V and 2 bases from J, the junction contained 11 bases not matched to a gene.

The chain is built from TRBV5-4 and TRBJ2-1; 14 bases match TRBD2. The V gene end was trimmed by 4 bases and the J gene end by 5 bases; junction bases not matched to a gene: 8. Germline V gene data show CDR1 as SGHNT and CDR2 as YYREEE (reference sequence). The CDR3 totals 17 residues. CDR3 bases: TGTGCCAGCAGCAGGGGACTAGCGGGAGCCTCTGACAATGAGCAGTTCTTC. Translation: CASSRGLAGASDNEQFF.

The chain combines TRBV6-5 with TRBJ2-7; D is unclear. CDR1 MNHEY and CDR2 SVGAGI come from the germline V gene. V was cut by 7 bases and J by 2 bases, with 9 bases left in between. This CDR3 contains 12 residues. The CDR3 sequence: CASTRSTYEQYF. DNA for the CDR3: TGTGCCAGCACCCGATCGACCTACGAGCAGTACTTC.

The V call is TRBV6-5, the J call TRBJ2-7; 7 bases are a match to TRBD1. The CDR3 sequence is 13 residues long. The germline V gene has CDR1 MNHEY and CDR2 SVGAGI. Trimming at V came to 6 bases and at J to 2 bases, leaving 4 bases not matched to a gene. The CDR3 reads CASSPGQTYEQYF. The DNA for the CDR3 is TGTGCCAGCAGCCCGGGACAGACCTACGAGCAGTACTTC.

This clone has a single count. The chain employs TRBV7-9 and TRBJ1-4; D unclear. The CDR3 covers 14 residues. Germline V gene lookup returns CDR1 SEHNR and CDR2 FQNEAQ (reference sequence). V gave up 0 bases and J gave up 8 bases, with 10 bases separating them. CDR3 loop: CASSLASKTEKLFF. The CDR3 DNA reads TGTGCCAGCAGCTTAGCCTCTAAGACGGAAAAACTGTTTTTT.